The T cell receptor beta chain under discussion was sequenced for a study of T cell repertoires in cytomegalovirus infection. Background on the study: Recently identified HLA-C-restricted CMV epitopes and well-studied HLA-B-restricted CMV epitopes were used by the study. Carrying CMV and the relevant HLA type showed in public TCR beta signatures.

TCRdb passed the reads through MiXCR, listing each CDR3 protein once. Of 300,000 to 400,000 distinct CDR3 sequences in the sample, roughly 28% are singletons; the top ten hold 15% to 25%. This clonotype showed up many times. Its cognate antigen is unknown. Study-wide results and caveats: The ex vivo response was dominated by HLA-C-restricted CMV-specific TCR beta clonotypes. Identification of carriers of CMV plus the relevant HLA was performed using cumulative public TCR beta family frequency.

V was pared by 5 bases and J by 8 bases, with 36 bases between. The CDR3 is 20 residues long. This chain uses TRBV12-3 or TRBV12-4 with TRBJ1-2; D possibly corresponds to TRBD1 (5 bases). The sample in question was cultured PBMCs, obtained from culture after CMV antigen stimulation. This clonotype originated in a human donor in good health (CMV status not recorded). Some clones in this sample may be carry-over from other donors' samples. The CDR3 sequence: CASSPHQDTANWIIMKGYTF. CDR3 sequence (DNA): TGTGCCAGCAGTCCTCACCAGGACACCGCCAACTGGATAATTATGAAGGGCTACACCTTC.